This T cell receptor beta chain was profiled in a study of shared clonotypes between healthy human individuals. Germline CDR1 is MNHEY and CDR2 is SVGAGI. Deletions cut 10 bases from V and 0 bases from J, with 10 bases between. The CDR3 runs to 13 residues. Repertoires were generated with immunoSEQ multiplex PCR, while TCRdb's copy carries only in-frame clones and drops some. The sample lists around 500,000 clones; 81% were seen once. V gene TRBV6-5 combines with J gene TRBJ1-5, with no clear D. Sequencing used PBMCs. The sequence was obtained from a woman between 40 and 55 years old in good health. Some clones in this sample may be carry-over from other donors' samples. The CDR3 loop reads CATSDYSNQPQHF. The CDR3 DNA reads as TGTGCCACCTCGGACTATAGCAATCAGCCCCAGCATTTT.